These 3 T cell receptor beta chains were sequenced from one sample in a study of cytomegalovirus exposure and HLA in healthy donors. The PCR was carried out with 60 Vbeta primers and 13 Jbeta primers. The protocol was immunoSEQ multiplex PCR, while the TCRdb copy is restricted to in-frame clones and leaves out a portion. The sample yields some 120,000 clones, about two thirds seen once. Sequenced material: PBMCs. The receptors shown here come from a man aged 30 to 39 in good health and CMV-seronegative.

The gene calls are TRBV10-3 and TRBJ1-5, with 9 nucleotides matching TRBD1. Germline trimming cut 3 bases from V and 1 base from J; bases unmatched to any gene: 10. This CDR3 region has 18 residues. Germline V gene lookup returns CDR1 ENHRY and CDR2 SYGVKD. CDR3 nucleotides: TGTGCCATCAGTGATTCCTATTGGGACAGGGAAAGCAATCAGCCCCAGCATTTT. This encodes CAISDSYWDRESNQPQHF.

The chain uses TRBV9 and TRBJ2-1; D not resolved. From germline, CDR1 is SGDLS and CDR2 YYNGEE. The CDR3 contains 15 residues. V lost 3 bases and J lost 0, with 10 bases in between. CDR3 amino acids: CASSASFSSYNEQFF. The CDR3 DNA reads TGTGCCAGCAGCGCGTCGTTTAGCTCCTACAATGAGCAGTTCTTC.

CDR3 loop: CASREGGGSSYGYTF. In DNA form, the CDR3 reads TGTGCCAGTAGGGAGGGCGGAGGCTCTAGCTATGGCTACACCTTC. The gene calls are TRBV6-6 and TRBJ1-2; D is ambiguous. This CDR3 contains 15 residues. CDR1 and CDR2 (germline): MNHNY, SVGAGI (reference sequence). V was trimmed by 9 bases and J by 4 bases, leaving 21 bases between them.